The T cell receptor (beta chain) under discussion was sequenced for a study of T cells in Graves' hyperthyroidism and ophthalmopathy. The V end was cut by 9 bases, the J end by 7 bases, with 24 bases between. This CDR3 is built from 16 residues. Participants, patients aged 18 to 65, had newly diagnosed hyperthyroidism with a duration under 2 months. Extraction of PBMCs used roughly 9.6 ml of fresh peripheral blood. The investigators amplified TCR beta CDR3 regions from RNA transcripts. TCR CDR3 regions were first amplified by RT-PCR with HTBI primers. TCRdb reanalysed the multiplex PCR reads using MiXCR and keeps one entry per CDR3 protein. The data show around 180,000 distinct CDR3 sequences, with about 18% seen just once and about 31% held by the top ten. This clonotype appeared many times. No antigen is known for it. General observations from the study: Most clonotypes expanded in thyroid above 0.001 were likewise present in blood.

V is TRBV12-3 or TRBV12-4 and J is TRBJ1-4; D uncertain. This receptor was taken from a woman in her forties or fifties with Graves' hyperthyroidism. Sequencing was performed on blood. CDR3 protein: CASQKAISTKGEKLFF. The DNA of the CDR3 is TGTGCCAGTCAAAAAGCCATCTCCACCAAGGGTGAAAAACTGTTTTTT.